The 6 T cell receptor beta chains reported below all come from one sample, sequenced in a study of CD8 T cells in ankylosing spondylitis. TCRdb passed the 5' RACE reads through MiXCR, listing each CDR3 protein once. The sample holds under 250,000 distinct CDR3 sequences; roughly 32% are singletons and the top ten take about 4.2%. Source material: blood, either unsorted or a sorted T cell fraction (not recorded which). These receptors all come from a male donor with ankylosing spondylitis or in good health (not recorded which).

The rearrangement links TRBV29-1 to TRBJ2-1; TRBD2 aligns across 13 bases. Trimming took 6 bases from V and 5 from J; bases not matched to a gene: 10. Germline V lookup: CDR1 SQVTM, CDR2 ANQGSEA. CDR3 length: 16 residues. This chain's CDR3 is CSVSGTSGDTNNEQFF. The CDR3 DNA follows: TGCAGCGTCTCCGGGACTAGCGGGGACACCAACAATGAGCAGTTCTTC.

This clonotype was seen only a few times. This chain connects TRBV7-2 to TRBJ2-1; 8 bases map to TRBD1. CDR3 length: 14 amino acids. The germline gives CDR1 SGHTA, CDR2 FQGNSA. V dropped 5 bases and J dropped 7; count of bases not matched to a gene: 7. CDR3 region: CASSGRDRLNEQFF. In DNA, the CDR3 is TGTGCCAGCAGCGGCCGGGACAGGTTGAATGAGCAGTTCTTC.

The rearrangement uses TRBV15 and TRBJ2-5, with a possible D match to TRBD2 (6 bases). Per the germline V gene, CDR1 is LNHNV and CDR2 is YYDKDF (reference sequence). The CDR3 spans 15 residues. V dropped 0 bases and J dropped 5 bases, with 13 bases sitting between them. Written as DNA, the CDR3 is TGTGCCACCAGCAGAGAGCGGGGTAGCGTGGAGACCCAGTACTTC. This gives the protein CATSRERGSVETQYF.

CDR3 sequence reads: CSASPPRGQQETQYF. Here the CDR3 DNA reads TGCAGTGCTAGTCCTCCCCGGGGGCAACAAGAGACCCAGTACTTC. The chain is built from TRBV20-1 and TRBJ2-5; either TRBD1 or TRBD2 may supply D (6 bases each). The CDR3 spans 15 residues. Germline CDR1 DFQATT, CDR2 SNEGSKA (reference sequence). The V and J ends lost 3 bases and 2 bases respectively, with 16 bases between them.

The V call is TRBV7-2, the J call TRBJ2-3, with 9 bases that match TRBD2. Trimming removed 1 base from V and 8 bases from J; junction bases left unmatched: 7. The length of the CDR3 is 15 residues. The germline V gene encodes CDR1 SGHTA and CDR2 FQGNSA. The CDR3 DNA follows: TGTGCCAGCAGCTTAGGGCTAGCGGGGTTAGGTACGCAGTATTTT. This encodes CASSLGLAGLGTQYF.

The V gene is TRBV5-6, the J gene TRBJ2-3; 7 bases are a match to TRBD1. Germline CDR1 reads SGHDT; CDR2 reads YYEEEE. The CDR3 consists of 18 residues. With V trimmed by 4 bases and J by 0 bases, 14 bases remained unmatched. The CDR3 loop reads CASSHLVQGILSTDTQYF. CDR3 sequence (DNA): TGTGCCAGCAGCCACCTAGTACAGGGGATACTTAGCACAGATACGCAGTATTTT. Supplemented by reference TRBV5-6 and TRBJ2-3, the full variable domain reads DAGVTQSPTHLIKTRGQQVTLRCSPKSGHDTVSWYQQALGQGPQFIFQYYEEEERQRGNFPDRFSGHQFPNYSSELNVNALLLGDSALYLCASSHLVQGILSTDTQYFGPGTRLTVL.